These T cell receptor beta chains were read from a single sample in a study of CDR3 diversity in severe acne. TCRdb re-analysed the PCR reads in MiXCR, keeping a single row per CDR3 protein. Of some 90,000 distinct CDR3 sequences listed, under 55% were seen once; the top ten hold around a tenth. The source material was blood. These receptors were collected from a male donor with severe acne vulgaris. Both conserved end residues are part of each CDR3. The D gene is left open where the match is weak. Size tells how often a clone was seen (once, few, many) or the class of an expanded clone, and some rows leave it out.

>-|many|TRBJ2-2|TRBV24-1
CATSDSLRTVNTGELFF
TGTGCCACCAGTGATAGTCTCCGGACAGTCAACACCGGGGAGCTGTTTTTT
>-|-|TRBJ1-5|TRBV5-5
CASSLQGAQPQHF
TGTGCCAGCAGCTTGCAGGGAGCTCAGCCCCAGCATTTT
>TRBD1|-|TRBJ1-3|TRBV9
CASSVAQGAGETIYF
TGTGCCAGCAGCGTAGCGCAGGGGGCGGGAGAGACCATATATTTT
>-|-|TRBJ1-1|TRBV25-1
CASSSTGYTEAFF
TGTGCCAGCAGTTCCACAGGGTACACTGAAGCTTTCTTT
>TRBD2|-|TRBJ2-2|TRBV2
CASRDRLAGAIGELFF
TGTGCCAGCAGAGACAGACTAGCGGGAGCGATCGGGGAGCTGTTTTTT
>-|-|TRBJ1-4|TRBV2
CASSYRGITYEKLFF
TGTGCCAGCAGTTATCGTGGGATTACCTATGAAAAACTGTTTTTT
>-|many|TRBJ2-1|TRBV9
CASTGGDNEQFF
TGTGCCAGCACCGGGGGAGACAATGAGCAGTTCTTC
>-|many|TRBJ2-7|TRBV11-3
CASSKIRGSSYEQYF
TGTGCCAGCAGCAAGATCAGGGGCTCATCGTACGAGCAGTACTTC
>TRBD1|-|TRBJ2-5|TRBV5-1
CASSLGLTGVEQETQYF
TGCGCCAGCAGCTTGGGATTAACAGGGGTCGAACAAGAGACCCAGTACTTC
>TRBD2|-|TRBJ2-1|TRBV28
CARGRSGRARNEQFF
TGTGCCCGGGGTCGGAGCGGGAGGGCCCGTAATGAGCAGTTCTTC
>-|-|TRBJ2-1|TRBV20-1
CSEWTSYYNEQFF
TGCAGTGAGTGGACGTCATACTACAATGAGCAGTTCTTC
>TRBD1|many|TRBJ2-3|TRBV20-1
CSARTGYMGTDTQYF
TGCAGTGCTAGGACAGGGTATATGGGCACAGATACGCAGTATTTT
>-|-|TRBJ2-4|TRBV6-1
CASRMGGAGRNIQYF
TGTGCCAGCAGGATGGGGGGCGCCGGGAGAAACATTCAGTACTTC
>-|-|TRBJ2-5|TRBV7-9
CASSEQAGKETQYF
TGTGCCAGCAGTGAACAGGCAGGAAAGGAGACCCAGTACTTC
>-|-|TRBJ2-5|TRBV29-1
CSVDMGRAYF
TGCAGCGTTGATATGGGACGCGCGTACTTC
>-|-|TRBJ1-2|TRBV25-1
CASSAFGTDASYGYTF
TGTGCCAGCAGTGCATTCGGGACCGATGCTAGCTATGGCTACACCTTC
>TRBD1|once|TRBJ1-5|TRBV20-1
CSARDGGQGAGNQPQHF
TGCAGTGCTAGGGATGGGGGACAGGGGGCGGGTAACCAGCCCCAGCATTTT
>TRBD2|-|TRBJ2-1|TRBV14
CASSPLGRQNEQFF
TGTGCCAGCAGCCCCCTCGGGAGGCAAAATGAGCAGTTCTTC
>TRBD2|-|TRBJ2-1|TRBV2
CASSEAPASGRPNEQFF
TGTGCCAGCAGTGAAGCGCCGGCTAGCGGGAGGCCCAATGAGCAGTTCTTC
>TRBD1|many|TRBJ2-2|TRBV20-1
CSARLQGAGTGELFF
TGCAGTGCTAGGCTGCAGGGGGCGGGCACCGGGGAGCTGTTTTTT
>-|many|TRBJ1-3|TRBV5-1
CASSLGNAGNTIYF
TGCGCCAGCAGCTTGGGAAATGCGGGAAACACCATATATTTT
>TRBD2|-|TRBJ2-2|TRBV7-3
CASSLSGSNTGELFF
TGTGCCAGCAGCTTAAGCGGGAGCAACACCGGGGAGCTGTTTTTT
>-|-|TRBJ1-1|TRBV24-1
CATSDFGETEAFF
TGTGCCACCAGTGATTTTGGGGAAACTGAAGCTTTCTTT
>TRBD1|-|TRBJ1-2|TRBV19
CASSIRQGYGYTF
TGTGCCAGTAGTATTAGACAGGGATATGGCTACACCTTC
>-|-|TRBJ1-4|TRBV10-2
CASSGGGSEKLFF
TGCGCCAGCAGCGGAGGGGGGAGCGAAAAACTGTTTTTT
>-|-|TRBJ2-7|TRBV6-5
CASSSGIGAGELYF
TGTGCCAGCAGTTCCGGAATCGGTGCCGGGGAGCTGTACTTC
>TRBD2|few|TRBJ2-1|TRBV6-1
CASRYLGTSVYNEQFF
TGTGCCAGCAGATACCTCGGGACTAGCGTATACAATGAGCAGTTCTTC
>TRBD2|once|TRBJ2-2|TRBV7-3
CASSGSGTSGKGELFF
TGTGCCAGCAGCGGTTCCGGGACTAGCGGGAAAGGGGAGCTGTTTTTT
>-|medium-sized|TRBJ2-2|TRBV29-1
CSATWGGGELFF
TGCAGCGCCACATGGGGCGGCGGGGAGCTGTTTTTT
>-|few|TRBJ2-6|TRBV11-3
CASSLGGANVLTF
TGTGCCAGCAGCTTAGGAGGGGCCAACGTCCTGACTTTC
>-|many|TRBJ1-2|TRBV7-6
CASSLVGGDGYTF
TGTGCCAGCAGCTTAGTCGGAGGGGATGGCTACACCTTC
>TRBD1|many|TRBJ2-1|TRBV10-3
CAIRDGTVLNNEQFF
TGTGCCATCAGGGACGGGACAGTGCTCAACAATGAGCAGTTCTTC
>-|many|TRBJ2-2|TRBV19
CASSIAGFMGGGELFF
TGTGCCAGTAGTATTGCTGGCTTCATGGGCGGCGGGGAGCTGTTTTTT
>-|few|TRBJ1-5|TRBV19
CASKRGYSNQPQHF
TGTGCCAGTAAGCGGGGGTATAGCAATCAGCCCCAGCATTTT
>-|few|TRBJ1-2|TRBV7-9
CASSLVGSGFGCTF
TGTGCCAGCAGCTTAGTTGGTTCCGGGTTTGGCTGCACCTTC
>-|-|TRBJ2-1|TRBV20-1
CSARGAIEGGPSYNGQFF
TGCAGTGCTAGAGGAGCCATCGAAGGAGGACCCTCCTACAATGGGCAGTTCTTC
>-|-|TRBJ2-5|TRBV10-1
CASGESHRVQTQYF
TGCGCCAGCGGTGAGTCCCACAGGGTCCAGACCCAGTACTTC
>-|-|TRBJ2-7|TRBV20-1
CSALSAGDYEQYF
TGCAGTGCCCTGTCTGCAGGCGACTACGAGCAGTACTTC
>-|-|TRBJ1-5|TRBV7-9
CASSFYICSAGTANQPQHF
-
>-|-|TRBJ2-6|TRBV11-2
CASSLIRGSGAYVLTF
TGTGCCAGCAGCTTGATTAGGGGTTCTGGGGCCTACGTCCTGACTTTC
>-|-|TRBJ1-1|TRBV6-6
CASTFQGAGTEAFF
TGTGCCAGCACCTTTCAGGGCGCTGGAACTGAAGCTTTCTTT
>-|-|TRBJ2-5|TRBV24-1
CATSDLGRGTQYF
TGTGCCACCAGTGATCTGGGCAGGGGGACCCAGTACTTC
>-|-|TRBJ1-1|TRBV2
CASSVSPEVNTEAFF
TGTGCCAGCAGTGTTAGCCCAGAAGTGAACACTGAAGCTTTCTTT
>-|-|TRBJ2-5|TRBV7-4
CATQPLTEETQYF
TGTGCCACCCAACCTTTAACAGAGGAGACCCAGTACTTC
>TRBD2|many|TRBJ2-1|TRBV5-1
CASSSSGYNEQFF
TGCGCCAGCAGCTCTAGCGGGTACAATGAGCAGTTCTTC
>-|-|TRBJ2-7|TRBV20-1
CSARGRDFYEQYF
TGCAGTGCTAGAGGCCGGGACTTCTACGAGCAGTACTTC
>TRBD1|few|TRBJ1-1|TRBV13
CASSLGTGGFTEAFF
TGTGCCAGCAGCCTCGGGACAGGGGGCTTCACTGAAGCTTTCTTT